The 14 T cell receptor beta chains reported below all come from one sample, sequenced in a study of T-cell reconstitution after alpha-beta-depleted transplantation in children. Unique molecular identifiers were incorporated into the prepared TCRbeta library. Using its own MiXCR run on the PCR reads, TCRdb lists one record per CDR3 protein. This table has some 440,000 distinct CDR3 sequences, around 15% appearing once. The sequenced sample was PBMCs, mostly from graft donor cells, obtained 360 days after TCRalphabeta/CD19-depleted stem cell transplant. The receptors come from a boy in the first two years of life who had a stem cell transplant for Wiskott-Aldrich syndrome, so the T cells may come from the graft donor.

The V call is TRBV28, the J call TRBJ2-7; a possible D gene is TRBD1 (6 bases). The CDR3 length is 15 residues. Between the trimmed V and J ends, which lost 6 bases and 3 bases, there was a span of 18 bases. The germline CDR1 and CDR2 sequences are MDHEN and SYDVKM. The CDR3 here is CASRLIEDSFYEQYF. The CDR3 DNA follows: TGTGCCAGCAGGCTGATCGAGGACAGTTTCTACGAGCAGTACTTC. Full variable domain (remainder filled in from reference TRBV28 and TRBJ2-7): DVKVTQSSRYLVKRTGEKVFLECVQDMDHENMFWYRQDPGLGLRLIYFSYDVKMKEKGDIPEGYSVSREKKERFSLILESASTNQTSMYLCASRLIEDSFYEQYFGPGTRLTVT.

The chain is built from TRBV15 and TRBJ2-1; the match to TRBD2 covers 9 bases. Germline V gene data show CDR1 as LNHNV and CDR2 as YYDKDF (reference sequence). The J segment lost 3 bases and the V segment lost 5 bases, leaving 17 bases of the junction unmatched. The CDR3 covers 19 residues. The CDR3 is CATSFLGTSPSSLYNEQFF. CDR3 sequence (DNA): TGTGCCACCAGCTTTCTCGGGACTAGCCCATCTTCCCTCTACAATGAGCAGTTCTTC.

The chain carries TRBV28 and TRBJ1-4; tentatively, D is TRBD1 (6 bases). Germline lookup yields CDR1 MDHEN and CDR2 SYDVKM. There are 14 residues in the CDR3. Between the trimmed V and J ends, which lost 7 bases and 7 bases, there was a span of 16 bases. The CDR3 bases are TGTGCCAGCAACCCTGGGGGGCGGGTTGAAAAACTGTTTTTT. Translating gives CASNPGGRVEKLFF.

The genes are TRBV4-3 and TRBJ2-7; TRBD2 aligns across 11 bases. J was trimmed by 1 base and V by 4 bases; bases with no gene match: 6. This CDR3 has 16 residues. In germline, CDR1 is LGHNA, CDR2 YSLEER. In nucleotides, the CDR3 is TGCGCCAGCAGCCGAACTAGCGGGAGCCAATCCTACGAGCAGTACTTC. This codes for CASSRTSGSQSYEQYF.

This clonotype has only a few counts. This chain connects TRBV29-1 to TRBJ2-5; a weak D match, TRBD2 (6 bases). In germline, CDR1 is SQVTM, CDR2 ANQGSEA. This CDR3 region has 12 residues. V lost 5 bases to trimming and J lost 4 bases, with 11 bases between them. The CDR3 sequence is CSVFTGGETQYF. The CDR3 coding sequence is TGCAGCGTTTTTACCGGGGGAGAGACCCAGTACTTC.

There are a few counts of this clonotype. The V call is TRBV7-2, the J call TRBJ2-3, with 9 bases identical to TRBD2. The CDR3 covers 12 residues. Unmatched junction bases numbered 8, after V lost 5 bases and J lost 14 bases. Germline V CDR1 and CDR2: SGHTA, FQGNSA. In DNA, the CDR3 is TGTGCCAGCAGCCCGCCGGGACTAGCATGGTATTTT. Translated, it gives CASSPPGLAWYF.

V gene TRBV20-1 combines with J gene TRBJ2-7, with 11 bases identical to TRBD1. The junction had 9 bases not matched to a gene; V was cut back by 6 bases and J by 11 bases. Germline V lookup: CDR1 DFQATT, CDR2 SNEGSKA (reference sequence). The CDR3 contains 12 residues. CDR3 sequence (DNA): TGCAGTGCCTCCGACGGGACAGGGGGGAAGTACTTC. Its translation is CSASDGTGGKYF.

The J gene is TRBJ2-7, the V gene TRBV20-1, with a tentative D call TRBD2 (6 bases). Germline lookup yields CDR1 DFQATT and CDR2 SNEGSKA (reference sequence). Trimming cost V 3 bases and J 2 bases, with 17 bases left between them. CDR3 length equals 15 residues. CDR3 coding DNA: TGCAGTGCTAGGATTCTTGCTAGCGTCCCCTACGAGCAGTACTTC. Translated, it gives CSARILASVPYEQYF.

This chain joins TRBV6-1 and TRBJ2-2; D possibly corresponds to TRBD2 (7 bases). The CDR3 totals 15 residues. Trimming shortened V by 5 bases and J by 5 bases, and 15 bases separated the two germline ends. Germline V lookup: CDR1 MNHNS, CDR2 SASEGT. The CDR3 here is CASSPRGARTGELFF. In nucleotides, the CDR3 is TGTGCCAGCAGTCCACGGGGGGCTCGGACCGGGGAGCTGTTTTTT.

The J gene is TRBJ1-2, the V gene TRBV5-1; TRBD1 matches 8 bases. Germline V gives CDR1 SGHRS, CDR2 YFSETQ. The CDR3 length is 13 residues. J lost 6 bases, V lost 4 bases, and 5 bases had no gene match. The CDR3 reads CASSPTGVHGYTF. CDR3 nucleotides: TGCGCCAGCAGCCCGACAGGGGTGCATGGCTACACCTTC.

There are many counts of this clonotype. The CDR3 sequence is CASSLWASGGALDTQYF. The DNA of the CDR3 is TGTGCCAGCAGCTTGTGGGCTAGCGGGGGGGCGTTAGATACGCAGTATTTT. The chain carries TRBV5-6 and TRBJ2-3, with TRBD2 identical over 12 bases. Germline V CDR1 and CDR2: SGHDT, YYEEEE. The CDR3 has 17 amino acids. After removal of 1 base from V and 5 bases from J, the junction contained 8 bases not matched to a gene.

The table lists this clonotype with a few counts. This chain uses TRBV5-1 with TRBJ2-2, with TRBD2 identical over 7 bases. Trimming removed 1 base from V and 4 bases from J; junction bases left unmatched: 4. CDR3 length equals 15 residues. CDR1 is SGHRS and CDR2 is YFSETQ in the germline V gene. CDR3 sequence: CASSLLGGTTGELFF. For the CDR3, the DNA is TGCGCCAGCAGCTTGTTGGGGGGGACCACCGGGGAGCTGTTTTTT. Drawing the rest from reference TRBV5-1 and TRBJ2-2, the complete variable domain is KAGVTQTPRYLIKTRGQQVTLSCSPISGHRSVSWYQQTPGQGLQFLFEYFSETQRNKGNFPGRFSGRQFSNSRSEMNVSTLELGDSALYLCASSLLGGTTGELFFGEGSRLTVL.

This clonotype was seen a handful of times. The V gene is TRBV5-1, the J gene TRBJ2-7, with a weak D call TRBD2 (6 bases). This CDR3 contains 15 residues. Germline V gene sequence: CDR1 SGHRS, CDR2 YFSETQ. Trimming stripped 0 bases from V and 2 bases from J, with 12 bases between. The CDR3 DNA follows: TGCGCCAGCAGCTTGGCAATCGGGAGACCCTACGAGCAGTACTTC. Translating it yields CASSLAIGRPYEQYF.

V is TRBV20-1 and J is TRBJ1-4; D is uncertain. The CDR3 length is 13 residues. The germline gives CDR1 DFQATT, CDR2 SNEGSKA (reference sequence). The V end was cut by 1 base, the J end by 7 bases, with 10 bases between. The CDR3 DNA follows: TGCAGTGCTAGAGGGGGAGATGGTGAAAAACTGTTTTTT. Translation gives CSARGGDGEKLFF.